The TCR beta chain described here comes from a study of spatial heterogeneity in lung cancer. The study's findings and limits: Higher tumor mutation counts went along with higher counts of expanded intratumoral alpha and beta TCRs.

This clonotype is categorized as medium-sized. Its antigen remains unknown. TCRdb called the 5' RACE reads again in MiXCR, with one record for every CDR3 protein. Seen here are 7,000 to 8,500 distinct CDR3 sequences, approximately 3.1% observed once, and the top ten hold 15% to 20%. Time point described: sample taken at primary tumor resection. The V gene end was trimmed by 1 base and the J gene end by 0 bases; junction bases not matched to a gene: 8. The CDR3 consists of 20 residues. Germline V gives CDR1 SGHAT, CDR2 FQNNGV. This chain links TRBV11-2 with TRBJ2-4; 14 nucleotides line up with TRBD2. This receptor was taken from a male donor with early-stage non-small cell lung cancer. The material was lung tumor tissue, obtained at surgery. The CDR3, as DNA: TGTGCCAGCAGCTTAGGGGGACTAGCGGGGGAATGGGAAGCCAAAAACATTCAGTACTTC. Its translation is CASSLGGLAGEWEAKNIQYF. Full variable domain (missing parts from reference TRBV11-2 and TRBJ2-4): EAGVAQSPRYKIIEKRQSVAFWCNPISGHATLYWYQQILGQGPKLLIQFQNNGVVDDSQLPKDRFSAERLKGVDSTLKIQPAKLEDSAVYLCASSLGGLAGEWEAKNIQYFGAGTRLSVL.